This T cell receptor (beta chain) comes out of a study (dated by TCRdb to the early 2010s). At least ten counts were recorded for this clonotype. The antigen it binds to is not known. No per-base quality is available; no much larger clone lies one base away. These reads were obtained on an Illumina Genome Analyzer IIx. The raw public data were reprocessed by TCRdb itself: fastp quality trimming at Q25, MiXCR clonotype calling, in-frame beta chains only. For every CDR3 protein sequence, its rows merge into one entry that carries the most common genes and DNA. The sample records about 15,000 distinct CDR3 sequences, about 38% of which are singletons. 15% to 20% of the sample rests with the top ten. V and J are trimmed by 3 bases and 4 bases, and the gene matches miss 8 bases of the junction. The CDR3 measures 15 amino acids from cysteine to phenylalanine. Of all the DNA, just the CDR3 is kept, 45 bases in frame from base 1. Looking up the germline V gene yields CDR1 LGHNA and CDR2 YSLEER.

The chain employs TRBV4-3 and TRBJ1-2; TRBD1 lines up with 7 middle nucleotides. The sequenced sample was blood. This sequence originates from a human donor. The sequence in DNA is TGCGCCAGCAGCCAGCAGGGCAGGGGGATCTATGGCTACACCTTC. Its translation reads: CASSQQGRGIYGYTF.